The entry that follows covers one T cell receptor beta chain sequence. Its matching antigen is unknown. Looked up from germline, CDR1 is SGHAT and CDR2 is FQNNGV. This CDR3 contains 13 residues. Trimming removed 3 bases from V and 8 bases from J, with 13 bases in between. Researchers attached unique molecular identifiers to individual cDNA molecules. TCRdb ran MiXCR on the 5' RACE reads and lists one entry per CDR3 protein. The sample has 100,000 to 130,000 distinct CDR3 sequences; around 10% are singletons. The entry originates in a study of early T cells in non-severe SARS-CoV-2 infection. Study-level information: The input, bulk RNA from unsorted whole blood, was sequenced, and chains were unpaired.

Notes on the study in general: Matching with VDJdb favored anti-spike CD8 responses (missing private and CD4 specificities).

The sequence derives from an adult who was a healthcare worker with PCR-confirmed SARS-CoV-2 infection or an uninfected control (not recorded which). V and J are TRBV11-2 and TRBJ1-1; D is unclear. Specimen: whole blood. The CDR3: CASSFLRLAEAFF. CDR3 DNA sequence: TGTGCCAGCAGCTTCCTAAGGCTCGCAGAAGCTTTCTTT. The entire variable domain, with the rest obtained from reference TRBV11-2 and TRBJ1-1, is as follows: EAGVAQSPRYKIIEKRQSVAFWCNPISGHATLYWYQQILGQGPKLLIQFQNNGVVDDSQLPKDRFSAERLKGVDSTLKIQPAKLEDSAVYLCASSFLRLAEAFFGQGTRLTVV.